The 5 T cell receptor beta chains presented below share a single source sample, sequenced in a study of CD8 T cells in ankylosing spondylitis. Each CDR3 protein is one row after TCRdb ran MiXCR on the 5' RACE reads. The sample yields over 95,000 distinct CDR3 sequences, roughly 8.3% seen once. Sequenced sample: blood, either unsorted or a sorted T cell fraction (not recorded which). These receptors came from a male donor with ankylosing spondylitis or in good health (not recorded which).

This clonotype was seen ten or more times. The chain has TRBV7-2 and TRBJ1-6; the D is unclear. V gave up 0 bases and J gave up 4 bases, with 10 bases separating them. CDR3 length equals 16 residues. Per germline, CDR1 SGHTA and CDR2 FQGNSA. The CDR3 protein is CASSLAPTLYNSPLHF. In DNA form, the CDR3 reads TGTGCCAGCAGCTTAGCCCCTACCCTGTATAATTCACCCCTCCACTTT.

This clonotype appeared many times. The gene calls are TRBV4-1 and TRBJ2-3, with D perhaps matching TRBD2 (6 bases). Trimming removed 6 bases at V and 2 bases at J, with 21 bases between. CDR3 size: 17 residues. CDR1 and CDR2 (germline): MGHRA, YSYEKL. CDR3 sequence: CASSLPARGSHTDTQYF. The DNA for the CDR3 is TGCGCCAGCAGTTTACCAGCTCGGGGGTCCCACACAGATACGCAGTATTTT.

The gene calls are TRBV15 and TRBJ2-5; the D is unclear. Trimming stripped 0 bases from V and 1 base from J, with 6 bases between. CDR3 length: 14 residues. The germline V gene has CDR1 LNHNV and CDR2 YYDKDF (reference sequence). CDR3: CATSRDVSQETQYF. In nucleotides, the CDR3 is TGTGCCACCAGCAGAGATGTCAGCCAAGAGACCCAGTACTTC. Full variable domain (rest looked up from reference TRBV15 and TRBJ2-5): DAMVIQNPRYQVTQFGKPVTLSCSQTLNHNVMYWYQQKSSQAPKLLFHYYDKDFNNEADTPDNFQSRRPNTSFCFLDIRSPGLGDTAMYLCATSRDVSQETQYFGPGTRLLVL.

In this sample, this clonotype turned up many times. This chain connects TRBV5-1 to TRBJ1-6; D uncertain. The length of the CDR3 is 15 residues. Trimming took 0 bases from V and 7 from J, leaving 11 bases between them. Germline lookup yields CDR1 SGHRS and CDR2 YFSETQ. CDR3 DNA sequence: TGCGCCAGCAGCTTGGCCCGTCCCCGGAATTCACCCCTCCACTTT. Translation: CASSLARPRNSPLHF. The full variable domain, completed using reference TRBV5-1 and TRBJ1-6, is KAGVTQTPRYLIKTRGQQVTLSCSPISGHRSVSWYQQTPGQGLQFLFEYFSETQRNKGNFPGRFSGRQFSNSRSEMNVSTLELGDSALYLCASSLARPRNSPLHFGNGTRLTVT.

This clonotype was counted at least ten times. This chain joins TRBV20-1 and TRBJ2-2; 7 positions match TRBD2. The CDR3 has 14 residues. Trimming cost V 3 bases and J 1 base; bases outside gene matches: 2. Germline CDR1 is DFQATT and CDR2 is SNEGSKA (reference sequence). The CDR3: CSARGGVNTGELFF. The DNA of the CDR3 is TGCAGTGCTAGGGGGGGGGTGAACACCGGGGAGCTGTTTTTT.